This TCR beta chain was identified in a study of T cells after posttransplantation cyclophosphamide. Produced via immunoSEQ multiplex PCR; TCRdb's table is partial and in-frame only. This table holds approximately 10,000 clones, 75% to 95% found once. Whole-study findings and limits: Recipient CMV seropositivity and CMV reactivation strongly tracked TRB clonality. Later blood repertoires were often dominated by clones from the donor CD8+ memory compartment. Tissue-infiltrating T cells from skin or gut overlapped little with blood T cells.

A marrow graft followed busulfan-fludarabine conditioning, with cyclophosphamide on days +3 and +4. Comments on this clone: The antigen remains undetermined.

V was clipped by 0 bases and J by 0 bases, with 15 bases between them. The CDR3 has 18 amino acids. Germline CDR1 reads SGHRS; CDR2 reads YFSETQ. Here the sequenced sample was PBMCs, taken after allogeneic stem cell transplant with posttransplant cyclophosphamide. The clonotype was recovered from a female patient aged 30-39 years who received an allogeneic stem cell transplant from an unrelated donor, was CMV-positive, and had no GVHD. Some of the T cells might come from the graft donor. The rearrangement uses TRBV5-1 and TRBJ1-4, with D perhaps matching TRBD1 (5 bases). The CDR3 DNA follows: TGCGCCAGCAGCTTGGAGGGGCAGCCGCGCGCAACTAATGAAAAACTGTTTTTT. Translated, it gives CASSLEGQPRATNEKLFF. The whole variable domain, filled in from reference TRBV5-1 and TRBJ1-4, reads KAGVTQTPRYLIKTRGQQVTLSCSPISGHRSVSWYQQTPGQGLQFLFEYFSETQRNKGNFPGRFSGRQFSNSRSEMNVSTLELGDSALYLCASSLEGQPRATNEKLFFGSGTQLSVL.